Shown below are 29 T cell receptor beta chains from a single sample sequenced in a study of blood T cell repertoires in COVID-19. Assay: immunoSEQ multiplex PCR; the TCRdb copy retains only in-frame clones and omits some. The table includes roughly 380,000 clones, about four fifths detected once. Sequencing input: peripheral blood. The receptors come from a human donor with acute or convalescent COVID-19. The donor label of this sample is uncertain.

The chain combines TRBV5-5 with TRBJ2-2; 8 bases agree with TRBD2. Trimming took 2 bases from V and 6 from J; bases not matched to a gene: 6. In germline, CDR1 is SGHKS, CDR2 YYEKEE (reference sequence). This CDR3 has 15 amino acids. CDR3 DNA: TGTGCCAGCAGCTTACCGGGAGGGCGGGCCGGGGAGCTGTTTTTT. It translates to CASSLPGGRAGELFF.

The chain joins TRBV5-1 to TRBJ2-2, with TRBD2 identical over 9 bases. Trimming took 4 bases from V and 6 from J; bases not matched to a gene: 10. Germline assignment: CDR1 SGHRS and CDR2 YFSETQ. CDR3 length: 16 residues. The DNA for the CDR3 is TGCGCCAGCAGCCGTCTCAGCGGGAGGACCTCCGGGGAGCTGTTTTTT. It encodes CASSRLSGRTSGELFF. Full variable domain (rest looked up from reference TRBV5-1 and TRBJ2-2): KAGVTQTPRYLIKTRGQQVTLSCSPISGHRSVSWYQQTPGQGLQFLFEYFSETQRNKGNFPGRFSGRQFSNSRSEMNVSTLELGDSALYLCASSRLSGRTSGELFFGEGSRLTVL.

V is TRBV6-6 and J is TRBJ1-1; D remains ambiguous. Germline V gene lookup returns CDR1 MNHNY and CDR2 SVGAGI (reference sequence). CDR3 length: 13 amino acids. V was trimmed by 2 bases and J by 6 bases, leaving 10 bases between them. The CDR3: CASSYLVSAEAFF. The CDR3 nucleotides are TGTGCCAGCAGTTACCTGGTATCGGCTGAAGCTTTCTTT.

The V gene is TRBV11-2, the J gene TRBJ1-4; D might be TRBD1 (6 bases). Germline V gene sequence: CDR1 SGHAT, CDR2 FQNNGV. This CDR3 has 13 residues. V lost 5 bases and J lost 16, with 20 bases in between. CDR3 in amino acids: CASSRDHLGHQFF. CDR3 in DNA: TGTGCCAGCAGCCGAGACCATTTGGGACACCAGTTTTTT.

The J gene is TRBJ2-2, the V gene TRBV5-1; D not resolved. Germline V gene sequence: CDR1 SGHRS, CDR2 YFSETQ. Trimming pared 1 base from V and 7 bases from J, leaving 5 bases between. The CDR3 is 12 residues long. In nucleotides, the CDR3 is TGCGCCAGCAGCTTGTGGAGCGGGGAGCTGTTTTTT. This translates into CASSLWSGELFF.

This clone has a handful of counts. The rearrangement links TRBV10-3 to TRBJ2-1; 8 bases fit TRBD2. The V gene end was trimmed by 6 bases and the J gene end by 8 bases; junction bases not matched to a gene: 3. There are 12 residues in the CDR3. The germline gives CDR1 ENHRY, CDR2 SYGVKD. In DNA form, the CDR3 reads TGTGCCATCAGCGGGAGGGGCGATGAGCAGTTCTTC. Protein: CAISGRGDEQFF.

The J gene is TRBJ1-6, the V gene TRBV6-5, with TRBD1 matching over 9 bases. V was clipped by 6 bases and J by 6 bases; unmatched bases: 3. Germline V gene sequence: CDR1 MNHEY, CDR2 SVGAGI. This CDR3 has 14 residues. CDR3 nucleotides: TGTGCCAGCAGGATACAGGGGGCTAATTCACCCCTCCACTTT. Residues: CASRIQGANSPLHF.

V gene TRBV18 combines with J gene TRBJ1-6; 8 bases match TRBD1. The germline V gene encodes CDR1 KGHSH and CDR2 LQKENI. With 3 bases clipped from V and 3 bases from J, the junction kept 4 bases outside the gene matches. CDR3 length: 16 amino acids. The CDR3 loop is CASSPQTGGYNSPLHF. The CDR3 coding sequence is TGTGCCAGCTCACCGCAAACAGGGGGCTATAATTCACCCCTCCACTTT.

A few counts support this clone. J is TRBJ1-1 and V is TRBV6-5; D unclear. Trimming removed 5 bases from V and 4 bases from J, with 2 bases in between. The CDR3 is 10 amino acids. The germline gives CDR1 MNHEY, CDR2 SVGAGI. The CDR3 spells CASSRTEAFF. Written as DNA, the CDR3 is TGTGCCAGCAGTCGCACTGAAGCTTTCTTT.

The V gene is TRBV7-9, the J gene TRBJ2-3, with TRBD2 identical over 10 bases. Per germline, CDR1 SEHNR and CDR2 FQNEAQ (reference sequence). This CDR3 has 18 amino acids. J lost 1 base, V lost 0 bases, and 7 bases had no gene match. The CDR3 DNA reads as TGTGCCAGCAGCTTAGCCCAGCTAGCGGGAGTCGGCACAGATACGCAGTATTTT. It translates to CASSLAQLAGVGTDTQYF.

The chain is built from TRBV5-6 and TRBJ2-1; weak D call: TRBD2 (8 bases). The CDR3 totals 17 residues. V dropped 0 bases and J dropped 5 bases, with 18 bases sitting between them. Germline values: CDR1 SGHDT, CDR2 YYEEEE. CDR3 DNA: TGTGCCAGCAGCTTGGCAGGGGGGCGGGGGGCCAACAATGAGCAGTTCTTC. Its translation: CASSLAGGRGANNEQFF.

The CDR3 spells CASSPEGSNQPQHF. The CDR3 nucleotides read TGCGCCAGCAGCCCGGAGGGGAGCAATCAGCCCCAGCATTTT. The chain recombines TRBV5-1 with TRBJ1-5; possibly TRBD1 for D (5 bases). The CDR3 length is 14 residues. Germline V gene lookup returns CDR1 SGHRS and CDR2 YFSETQ. V gave up 4 bases and J gave up 1 base, with 9 bases separating them.

This chain's CDR3 is CASSSRASGNQPQHF. The CDR3 DNA sequence: TGTGCCAGCAGTTCGCGGGCATCGGGCAATCAGCCCCAGCATTTT. The V gene is TRBV28, the J gene TRBJ1-5; D is unclear. This CDR3 region has 15 residues. Germline V gene sequence: CDR1 MDHEN, CDR2 SYDVKM. V was pared by 4 bases and J by 2 bases, with 12 bases between.

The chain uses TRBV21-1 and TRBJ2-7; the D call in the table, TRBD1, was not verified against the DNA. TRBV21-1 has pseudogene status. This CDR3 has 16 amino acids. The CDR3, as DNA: TGTGCCAGCACCACAGGACAGGGGGAGACACTGGGGGAGCAGTACTTC. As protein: CASTTGQGETLGEQYF.

The CDR3 sequence is CASSSGGRLYEQYF. CDR3 bases: TGTGCCAGCAGTAGTGGCGGGAGGCTTTACGAGCAGTACTTC. The chain couples TRBV6-6 to TRBJ2-7; 8 bases map to TRBD2. CDR3 length: 14 amino acids. Germline V gene data show CDR1 as MNHNY and CDR2 as SVGAGI (reference sequence). Trimming took 5 bases from V and 4 from J; bases not matched to a gene: 7.

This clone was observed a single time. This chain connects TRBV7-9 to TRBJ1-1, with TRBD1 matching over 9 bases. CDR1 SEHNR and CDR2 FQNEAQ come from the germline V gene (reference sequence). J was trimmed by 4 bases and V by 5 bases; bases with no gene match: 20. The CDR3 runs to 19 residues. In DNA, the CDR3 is TGTGCCAGCAGCCGAACCCAATTCCGGGACAGGGCATTTCTCACTGAAGCTTTCTTT. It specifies CASSRTQFRDRAFLTEAFF.

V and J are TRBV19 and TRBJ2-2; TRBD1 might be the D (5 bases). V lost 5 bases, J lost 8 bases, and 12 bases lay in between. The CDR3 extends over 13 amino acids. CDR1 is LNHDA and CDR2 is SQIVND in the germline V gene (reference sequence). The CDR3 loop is CASSDQGPGELFF. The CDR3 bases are TGTGCCAGTAGTGACCAGGGTCCGGGGGAGCTGTTTTTT.

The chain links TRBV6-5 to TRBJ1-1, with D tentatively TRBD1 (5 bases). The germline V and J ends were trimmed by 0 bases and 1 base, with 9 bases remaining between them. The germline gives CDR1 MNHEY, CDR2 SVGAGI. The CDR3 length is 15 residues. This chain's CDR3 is CASSYSTVGNTEAFF. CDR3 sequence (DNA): TGTGCCAGCAGTTACTCGACAGTGGGGAACACTGAAGCTTTCTTT.

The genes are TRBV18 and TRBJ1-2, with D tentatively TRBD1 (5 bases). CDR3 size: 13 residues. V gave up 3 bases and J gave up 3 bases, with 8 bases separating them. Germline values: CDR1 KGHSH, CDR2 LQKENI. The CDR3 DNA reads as TGTGCCAGCTCACCCGACAGTTACTATGGCTACACCTTC. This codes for CASSPDSYYGYTF.

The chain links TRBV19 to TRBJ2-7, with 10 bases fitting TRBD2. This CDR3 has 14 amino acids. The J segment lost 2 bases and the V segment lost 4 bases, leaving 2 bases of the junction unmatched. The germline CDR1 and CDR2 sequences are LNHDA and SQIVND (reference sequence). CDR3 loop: CASSNSGGTYEQYF. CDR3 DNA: TGTGCCAGTAGTAATAGCGGGGGGACCTACGAGCAGTACTTC.

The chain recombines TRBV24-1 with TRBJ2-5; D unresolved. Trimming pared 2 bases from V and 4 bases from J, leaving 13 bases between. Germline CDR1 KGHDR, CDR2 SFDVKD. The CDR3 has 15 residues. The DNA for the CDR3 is TGTGCCACCAGTGATTCCCAGGTTGCTGGAGAGACCCAGTACTTC. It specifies CATSDSQVAGETQYF.

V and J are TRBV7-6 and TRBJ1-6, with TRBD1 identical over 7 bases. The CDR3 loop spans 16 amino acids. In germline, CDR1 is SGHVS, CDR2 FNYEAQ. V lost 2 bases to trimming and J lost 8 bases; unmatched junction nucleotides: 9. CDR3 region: CASSLQGDSFYSPLHF. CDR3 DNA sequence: TGTGCCAGCAGCTTACAGGGGGACAGTTTTTATTCACCCCTCCACTTT.

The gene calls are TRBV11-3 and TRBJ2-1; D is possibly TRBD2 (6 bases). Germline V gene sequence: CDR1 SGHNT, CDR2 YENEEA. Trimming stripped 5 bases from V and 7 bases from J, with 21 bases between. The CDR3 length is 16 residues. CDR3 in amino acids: CASSPRKGRDLNEQFF. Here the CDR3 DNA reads TGTGCCAGCAGCCCACGAAAAGGCCGGGACTTAAATGAGCAGTTCTTC.

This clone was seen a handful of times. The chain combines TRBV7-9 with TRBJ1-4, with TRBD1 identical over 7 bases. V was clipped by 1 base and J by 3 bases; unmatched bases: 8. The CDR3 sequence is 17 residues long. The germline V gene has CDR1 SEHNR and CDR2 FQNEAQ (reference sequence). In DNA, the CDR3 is TGTGCCAGCAGCTTAGTTACCCTTGGACAGGCTAATGAAAAACTGTTTTTT. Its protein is CASSLVTLGQANEKLFF.

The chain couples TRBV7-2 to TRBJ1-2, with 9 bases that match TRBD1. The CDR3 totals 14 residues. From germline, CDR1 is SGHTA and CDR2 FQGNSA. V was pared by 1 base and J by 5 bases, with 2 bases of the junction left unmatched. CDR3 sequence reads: CASSLGGQGYGYTF. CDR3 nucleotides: TGTGCCAGCAGCTTAGGGGGACAGGGTTATGGCTACACCTTC. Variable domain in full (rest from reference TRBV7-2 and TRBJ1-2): GAGVSQSPSNKVTEKGKDVELRCDPISGHTALYWYRQSLGQGLEFLIYFQGNSAPDKSGLPSDRFSAERTGGSVSTLTIQRTQQEDSAVYLCASSLGGQGYGYTFGSGTRLTVV.

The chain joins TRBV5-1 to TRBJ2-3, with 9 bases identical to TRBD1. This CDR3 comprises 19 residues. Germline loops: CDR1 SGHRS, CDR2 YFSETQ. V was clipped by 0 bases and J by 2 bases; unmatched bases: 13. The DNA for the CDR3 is TGCGCCAGCAGCTTGGGTGATAGACAGGGGGGGTTCTACACAGATACGCAGTATTTT. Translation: CASSLGDRQGGFYTDTQYF.

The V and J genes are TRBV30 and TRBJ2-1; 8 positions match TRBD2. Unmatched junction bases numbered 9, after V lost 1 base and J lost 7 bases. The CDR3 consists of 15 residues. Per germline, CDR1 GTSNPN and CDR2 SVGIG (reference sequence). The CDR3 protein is CAWSGLGGGRNEQFF. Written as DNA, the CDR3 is TGTGCCTGGAGTGGTCTCGGCGGGGGGCGAAATGAGCAGTTCTTC.

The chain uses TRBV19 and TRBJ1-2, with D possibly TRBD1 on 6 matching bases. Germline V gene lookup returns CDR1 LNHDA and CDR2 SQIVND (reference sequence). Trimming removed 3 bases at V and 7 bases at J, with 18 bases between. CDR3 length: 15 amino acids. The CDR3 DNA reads TGTGCCAGTAGTATCGGGGGGGCAAAGGATGGTGGCTACACCTTC. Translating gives CASSIGGAKDGGYTF.

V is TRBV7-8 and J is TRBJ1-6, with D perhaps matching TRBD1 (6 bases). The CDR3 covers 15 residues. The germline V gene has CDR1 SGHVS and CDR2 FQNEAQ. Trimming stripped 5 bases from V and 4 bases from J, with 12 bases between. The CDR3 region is CASSLIQGYNSPLHF. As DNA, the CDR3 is TGTGCCAGCAGCCTAATACAGGGTTATAATTCACCCCTCCACTTT.